One and the same sample provided the 26 T cell receptor beta chains below, sequenced in a study of blood T cell repertoires in COVID-19. TCRdb's table, derived via immunoSEQ multiplex PCR, lists solely in-frame clones and lacks some. In the table there are about 200,000 clones, about 90% of which are singletons. Material for sequencing was peripheral blood. The receptors here all came from a man between 25 and 39 years old with acute or convalescent COVID-19.

The chain has TRBV3-1 (or the pseudogene TRBV3-2) and TRBJ1-5; D is unresolved. Trimming stripped 0 bases from V and 9 bases from J, with 9 bases between. Per the germline V gene, CDR1 is LGHDT and CDR2 is YNNKEL (reference sequence). This CDR3 has 13 amino acids. CDR3 in DNA: TGTGCCAGCAGCCAAGAACTCCATCGGCCCCAGCATTTT. Its translation is CASSQELHRPQHF.

V is TRBV6-1 and J is TRBJ2-7; TRBD2 is a possible D gene (5 bases). The CDR3 runs to 15 residues. Germline V lookup: CDR1 MNHNS, CDR2 SASEGT. The ends were cut back, 2 bases at V and 5 bases at J, with 16 bases in the middle. CDR3 bases: TGTGCCAGCAGTGAATCGAGGGAACTCGCCCACGAGCAGTACTTC. Translated: CASSESRELAHEQYF.

The chain joins TRBV6-6 to TRBJ2-2, with 7 positions matching TRBD1. The CDR3 is made up of 14 amino acids. Trimming removed 2 bases from V and 3 bases from J; junction bases left unmatched: 0. Germline CDR1 and CDR2: MNHNY and SVGAGI (reference sequence). CDR3 in DNA: TGTGCCAGCAGTTACGACAGGGACACCGGGGAGCTGTTTTTT. This codes for CASSYDRDTGELFF.

The rearrangement uses TRBV27 and TRBJ2-6; D is uncertain. Trimming shortened V by 4 bases and J by 3 bases, and 10 bases separated the two germline ends. The germline V gene has CDR1 MNHEY and CDR2 SMNVEV (reference sequence). The CDR3 loop spans 15 amino acids. CDR3 protein: CASSYRIHGANVLTF. The CDR3 coding sequence is TGTGCCAGCAGTTACAGAATCCATGGGGCCAACGTCCTGACTTTC.

The chain is built from TRBV4-2 and TRBJ2-2; 10 bases are a match to TRBD1. The CDR3 has 18 residues. CDR1 is LGHNA, CDR2 YNFKEQ, per germline. With V trimmed by 1 base and J by 7 bases, 12 bases remained unmatched. In nucleotides, the CDR3 is TGTGCCAGCAGCCAAGTCCAGTTGACAGGGGGCGTCGGCGGGGAGCTGTTTTTT. This codes for CASSQVQLTGGVGGELFF.

This chain joins TRBV5-5 and TRBJ2-3; D gene uncertain. Germline values: CDR1 SGHKS, CDR2 YYEKEE (reference sequence). The CDR3 length is 16 residues. V was clipped by 2 bases and J by 4 bases, with 17 bases between them. CDR3 sequence (DNA): TGTGCCAGCAGCTTTAACGAGAGGATACCTTCAGATACGCAGTATTTT. Translating gives CASSFNERIPSDTQYF.

J is TRBJ2-3 and V is TRBV13, with 7 bases fitting TRBD1. The germline CDR1 and CDR2 sequences are PRHDT and FYEKMQ (reference sequence). The trim removed 1 base at V and 9 bases at J, leaving 4 bases unmatched. The CDR3 loop spans 13 amino acids. The CDR3 DNA follows: TGTGCCAGCAGCTTAGACTCGACAGGGACGCAGTATTTT. Protein product: CASSLDSTGTQYF.

The chain uses TRBV6-4 and TRBJ2-1, with 10 bases fitting TRBD1. After removal of 7 bases from V and 3 bases from J, the junction contained 9 bases not matched to a gene. This CDR3 comprises 16 residues. Germline CDR1 MRHNA, CDR2 SNTAGT. In DNA, the CDR3 is TGTGCCAGCACCGACCGTCGGGACAGGGGCTACAATGAGCAGTTCTTC. It yields the protein CASTDRRDRGYNEQFF.

V and J are TRBV5-1 and TRBJ2-6, with D tentatively TRBD1 (5 bases). From germline, CDR1 is SGHRS and CDR2 YFSETQ. There are 20 residues in the CDR3. The ends were cut back, 0 bases at V and 1 base at J, with 20 bases in the middle. The CDR3 coding sequence is TGCGCCAGCAGCTTGGCAGTTGGGGCCAGGGCCTCTTCTGGGGCCAACGTCCTGACTTTC. Amino acid sequence: CASSLAVGARASSGANVLTF.

This sequence joins TRBV5-1 and TRBJ1-3; TRBD1 is a possible D gene (5 bases). Trimming left V 2 bases short and J 0 bases short, with 18 bases between. The CDR3 runs 18 residues. In germline, CDR1 is SGHRS, CDR2 YFSETQ. In DNA form, the CDR3 reads TGCGCCAGCAGCTTAGACAAGATACAGGACAACTCTGGAAACACCATATATTTT. Translated, it gives CASSLDKIQDNSGNTIYF.

V gene TRBV25-1 combines with J gene TRBJ2-7; 8 bases agree with TRBD2. Germline V gene sequence: CDR1 MGHDK, CDR2 SYGVNS. This CDR3 spans 15 amino acids. The ends lost 7 bases at V and 3 bases at J; junction bases unmatched: 11. This CDR3 is CASTARAGGYYEQYF. The DNA of the CDR3 is TGTGCCAGCACTGCCCGGGCGGGGGGCTACTACGAGCAGTACTTC.

This clone was detected only once. V and J are TRBV30 and TRBJ2-2; weak D call: TRBD2 (5 bases). The CDR3 is 14 amino acids. V lost 3 bases and J lost 6, with 14 bases in between. In germline, CDR1 is GTSNPN, CDR2 SVGIG (reference sequence). The CDR3 DNA reads as TGTGCCTGGAGGGTGAGGAATAGCGCCGGGGAGCTGTTTTTT. It codes for CAWRVRNSAGELFF.

The chain is built from TRBV5-1 and TRBJ2-7; 8 bases align to TRBD1. CDR1 and CDR2 (germline): SGHRS, YFSETQ. The CDR3 consists of 16 residues. Trimming at V came to 3 bases and at J to 7 bases, leaving 15 bases not matched to a gene. DNA for the CDR3: TGCGCCAGCAGCTCGGTGATTGACAGGGGAGCTAGGGAGCAGTACTTC. Amino acids: CASSSVIDRGAREQYF.

This rearrangement joins TRBV9 to TRBJ2-7; 7 bases agree with TRBD1. The CDR3 runs to 15 residues. V lost 4 bases and J lost 1; bases outside the gene matches: 8. Germline V gene lookup returns CDR1 SGDLS and CDR2 YYNGEE. The CDR3 nucleotides are TGTGCCAGCAGCCCAAACAGGGGAGCATCCTACGAGCAGTACTTC. Translated, it gives CASSPNRGASYEQYF.

The chain's CDR3 is CASSPPGSSYEQYF. In DNA form, the CDR3 reads TGTGCCAGCAGTCCCCCTGGGAGCTCCTACGAGCAGTACTTC. This sequence joins TRBV6-5 and TRBJ2-7, with a weak D call TRBD2 (5 bases). V was trimmed by 5 bases and J by 0 bases, leaving 11 bases between them. There are 14 residues in the CDR3. The germline CDR1 and CDR2 sequences are MNHEY and SVGAGI.

V gene TRBV11-1 combines with J gene TRBJ2-6; D gene uncertain. Germline-derived CDR1 and CDR2 are SGHAT and FQDESV (reference sequence). The CDR3 sequence is 16 residues long. V was cut by 5 bases and J by 0 bases, with 11 bases left in between. CDR3 residues: CASSPVQHSGANVLTF. CDR3 in DNA: TGTGCCAGCAGCCCGGTACAGCACTCTGGGGCCAACGTCCTGACTTTC.

The V and J genes are TRBV19 and TRBJ2-7; TRBD2 might be the D (6 bases). Germline assignment: CDR1 LNHDA and CDR2 SQIVND (reference sequence). Trimming left V 6 bases short and J 3 bases short, with 15 bases between. This CDR3 has 14 residues. The CDR3 sequence is CASSPGDHLYEQYF. CDR3 in DNA: TGTGCCAGTAGCCCGGGGGACCATCTCTACGAGCAGTACTTC.

This clone appeared once. The V gene is TRBV7-9, the J gene TRBJ1-1; D possibly corresponds to TRBD1 (6 bases). The V gene lost 3 bases and the J gene lost 6 bases, with 14 bases spanning the gap. The length of the CDR3 is 14 residues. The germline V gene has CDR1 SEHNR and CDR2 FQNEAQ (reference sequence). The CDR3 is CASSFQGIRAEAFF. The CDR3 bases are TGTGCCAGCAGCTTCCAGGGGATTCGCGCTGAAGCTTTCTTT.

The chain has TRBV7-9 and TRBJ2-6; TRBD1 matches at 11 bases. With V trimmed by 4 bases and J by 2 bases, 4 bases remained unmatched. In germline, CDR1 is SEHNR, CDR2 FQNEAQ (reference sequence). This CDR3 has 17 amino acids. The CDR3 nucleotides read TGTGCCAGCAGCTCCTGGGACAGGGGGACTGGGGCCAACGTCCTGACTTTC. This sequence encodes CASSSWDRGTGANVLTF.

The V and J genes are TRBV5-4 and TRBJ1-2; D perhaps matches TRBD1 (5 bases). Germline lookup yields CDR1 SGHNT and CDR2 YYREEE (reference sequence). The CDR3 runs to 13 residues. V shed 2 bases and J shed 7 bases, with 12 bases lying between them. CDR3 DNA: TGTGCCAGCAGCTTTGTAGGGGACTTTGGCTACACCTTC. As protein: CASSFVGDFGYTF.

The genes are TRBV6-5 and TRBJ2-3, with D perhaps TRBD1 (5 bases). The CDR3 has 14 residues. Germline V CDR1 and CDR2: MNHEY, SVGAGI. V lost 9 bases to trimming and J lost 0 bases, with 13 bases between them. The chain's CDR3 is CASKRQFSTDTQYF. As DNA, the CDR3 is TGTGCCAGTAAAAGACAGTTTAGCACAGATACGCAGTATTTT.

The chain links TRBV11-2 to TRBJ2-2, with 9 bases fitting TRBD1. J lost 4 bases, V lost 7 bases, and 7 bases had no gene match. This CDR3 has 15 amino acids. CDR1 is SGHAT and CDR2 is FQNNGV in the germline V gene. CDR3 coding DNA: TGTGCCAGCACCAACAGGGGGCTGGGCACCGGGGAGCTGTTTTTT. Protein product: CASTNRGLGTGELFF.

The CDR3 bases are TGTGCCAGCAGCCAGGGGACTAGCGACTACAATGAGCAGTTCTTC. Its translation: CASSQGTSDYNEQFF. The chain is built from TRBV5-6 and TRBJ2-1; 10 bases are shared with TRBD2. V shed 4 bases and J 3 bases; nucleotides not matched to a gene: 4. CDR1 and CDR2 (germline): SGHDT, YYEEEE. This CDR3 comprises 15 residues.

The chain carries TRBV30 and TRBJ1-5; D is undetermined. Germline V CDR1 and CDR2: GTSNPN, SVGIG (reference sequence). Trimming removed 2 bases from V and 6 bases from J, with 11 bases in between. The CDR3 spans 13 residues. The CDR3 DNA sequence: TGTGCCTGGAGTCCCGGAGGAGGTCAGCCCCAGCATTTT. Its protein product is CAWSPGGGQPQHF.

The rearrangement uses TRBV11-2 and TRBJ2-7, with a tentative D call TRBD2 (7 bases). Trimming pared 5 bases from V and 3 bases from J, leaving 26 bases between. The CDR3 has 18 residues. Looked up from germline, CDR1 is SGHAT and CDR2 is FQNNGV. The CDR3 DNA sequence: TGTGCCAGCAGCCATGACGTTGGACCGGGGGGACATTACTACGAGCAGTACTTC. Amino acids: CASSHDVGPGGHYYEQYF.

The genes are TRBV27 and TRBJ2-5, with 7 bases aligning to TRBD2. Germline V CDR1 and CDR2: MNHEY, SMNVEV (reference sequence). The ends lost 3 bases at V and 2 bases at J; junction bases unmatched: 12. The CDR3 covers 17 residues. This chain's CDR3 is CASSFPRTSGVQETQYF. The CDR3 nucleotides read TGTGCCAGCAGTTTTCCCCGGACTAGTGGGGTTCAAGAGACCCAGTACTTC.